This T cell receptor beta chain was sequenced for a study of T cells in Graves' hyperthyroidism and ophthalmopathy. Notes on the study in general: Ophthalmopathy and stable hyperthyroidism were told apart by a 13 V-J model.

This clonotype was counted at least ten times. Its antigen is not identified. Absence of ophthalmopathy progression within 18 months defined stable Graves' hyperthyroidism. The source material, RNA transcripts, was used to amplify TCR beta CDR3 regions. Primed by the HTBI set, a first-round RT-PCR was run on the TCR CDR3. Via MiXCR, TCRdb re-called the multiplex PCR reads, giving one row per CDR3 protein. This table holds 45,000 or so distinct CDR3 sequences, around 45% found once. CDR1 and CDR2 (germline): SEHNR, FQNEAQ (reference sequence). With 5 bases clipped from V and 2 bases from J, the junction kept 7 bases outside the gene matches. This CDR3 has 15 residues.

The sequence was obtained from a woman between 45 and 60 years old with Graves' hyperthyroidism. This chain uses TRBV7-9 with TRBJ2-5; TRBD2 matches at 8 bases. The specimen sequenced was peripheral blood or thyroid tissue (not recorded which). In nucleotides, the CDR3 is TGTGCCAGCAGCACCCAGCGGGAGAGACAAGAGACCCAGTACTTC. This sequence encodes CASSTQRERQETQYF.